Each of the 32 T cell receptor beta chains below was sequenced from the same sample in a study of blood T cells in healthy people across ages. A second about 6 to 12 cycle PCR used barcoded and J-beta primers. TCRdb re-called the 5' RACE reads through MiXCR, storing one row per CDR3 protein. Among some 1,800,000 distinct CDR3 sequences listed, approximately 40% were seen once. Sequences were obtained from blood. The receptor set was obtained from a human donor in good health.

On this clonotype itself: A single base separates this from a much larger clone, so it may be a read error. The chain combines TRBV29-1 with TRBJ2-4; 9 bases map to TRBD1. This CDR3 is built from 13 residues. Germline V gene lookup returns CDR1 SQVTM and CDR2 ANQGSEA. Trimming took 5 bases from V and 4 from J; bases not matched to a gene: 3. As DNA, the CDR3 is TGCAGCGTTAGGACAGGGGAGAAAAACATTCAGTACTTC. This codes for CSVRTGEKNIQYF.

This rearrangement joins TRBV20-1 to TRBJ2-7; D remains unclear. This CDR3 region has 14 residues. V was trimmed by 4 bases and J by 0 bases, leaving 13 bases between them. CDR1 is DFQATT, CDR2 SNEGSKA, per germline (reference sequence). For the CDR3, the DNA is TGCAGTGCTATCTTCGGCACGAGCTCCTACGAGCAGTACTTC. The encoded protein is CSAIFGTSSYEQYF.

This clonotype was seen a few times. The rearrangement uses TRBV7-6 and TRBJ2-7; D may be TRBD1 or TRBD2 (5 bases each). The V gene's germline CDR1 is SGHVS and CDR2 FNYEAQ. V dropped 6 bases and J dropped 0 bases, with 18 bases sitting between them. CDR3 size: 16 residues. In nucleotides, the CDR3 is TGTGCCAGCAGTCGCAGTGGGGGTCCTAGCTCCTACGAGCAGTACTTC. Its translation is CASSRSGGPSSYEQYF.

This clonotype was seen a handful of times. The rearrangement joins TRBV15 to TRBJ2-1; 8 nucleotides align to TRBD1. The V segment lost 3 bases and the J segment 3 bases; nucleotides outside the gene matches: 7. The germline CDR1 and CDR2 sequences are LNHNV and YYDKDF (reference sequence). This CDR3 region has 16 residues. The CDR3 spells CATSSGDRTFYNEQFF. CDR3 nucleotide sequence: TGTGCCACCAGCAGTGGGGACAGGACTTTCTACAATGAGCAGTTCTTC. The entire variable domain, with the rest obtained from reference TRBV15 and TRBJ2-1, is as follows: DAMVIQNPRYQVTQFGKPVTLSCSQTLNHNVMYWYQQKSSQAPKLLFHYYDKDFNNEADTPDNFQSRRPNTSFCFLDIRSPGLGDTAMYLCATSSGDRTFYNEQFFGPGTRLTVL.

The V gene is TRBV4-1, the J gene TRBJ2-3, with D unclear. The V and J ends lost 1 base and 4 bases respectively, with 18 bases between them. Germline V lookup: CDR1 MGHRA, CDR2 YSYEKL. This CDR3 is 17 amino acids long. CDR3 protein: CASSQGRVINVADTQYF. The CDR3 nucleotides are TGCGCCAGCAGCCAAGGAAGGGTTATCAATGTGGCAGATACGCAGTATTTT.

CDR3 protein: CASSPGERGREQYF. The CDR3 DNA reads as TGTGCCAGCAGCCCCGGCGAGCGGGGAAGGGAGCAGTACTTC. The V and J genes are TRBV11-2 and TRBJ2-7; 7 bases line up with TRBD2. The CDR3 runs to 14 residues. With 5 bases clipped from V and 7 bases from J, the junction kept 11 bases outside the gene matches. In germline, CDR1 is SGHAT, CDR2 FQNNGV.

This clonotype appeared a few times. CDR3 DNA sequence: TGCAGCGTTGCGGGACGGAGCTACGAGCAGTACTTC. This translates into CSVAGRSYEQYF. The J gene is TRBJ2-7, the V gene TRBV29-1; D may be TRBD1 or TRBD2 (5 bases each). Trimming took 4 bases from V and 3 from J, leaving 10 bases between them. Germline V gene lookup returns CDR1 SQVTM and CDR2 ANQGSEA. This CDR3 comprises 12 residues.

This clonotype was seen a single time. This may be a read error, as it is one base from a much larger clone. V and J are TRBV29-1 and TRBJ2-1; possibly TRBD1 for D (6 bases). The CDR3 runs to 15 residues. V lost 3 bases and J 0 bases, leaving 12 bases between the germline ends. CDR1 SQVTM and CDR2 ANQGSEA come from the germline V gene. As DNA, the CDR3 is TGCAGCGTTGATCCGACAGGTAACTCCTACAATGAGCAGTTCTTC. It specifies CSVDPTGNSYNEQFF.

This clonotype was counted a few times. The V and J genes are TRBV5-1 and TRBJ1-6, with D perhaps matching TRBD1 (5 bases). Looked up from germline, CDR1 is SGHRS and CDR2 is YFSETQ. The CDR3 is 15 amino acids. Trimming took off 4 bases at V and 6 bases at J, with 14 bases between the two ends. CDR3 in amino acids: CASSPGGLVNSPLHF. DNA of the CDR3: TGCGCCAGCAGCCCGGGGGGACTTGTTAATTCACCCCTCCACTTT.

The chain links TRBV7-2 to TRBJ2-3; no clear D. Germline-derived CDR1 and CDR2 are SGHTA and FQGNSA. Trimming cost V 2 bases and J 1 base, with 16 bases left between them. The CDR3 loop spans 17 amino acids. CDR3 sequence reads: CASSLTFGPRRTDTQYF. The CDR3 DNA reads TGTGCCAGCAGCTTAACGTTTGGCCCCCGCCGCACAGATACGCAGTATTTT.

The chain links TRBV4-1 to TRBJ2-3; D may correspond to TRBD1 or TRBD2 (6 bases each). The V and J ends lost 4 bases and 4 bases respectively, with 15 bases between them. The CDR3 is 15 residues long. Germline loops: CDR1 MGHRA, CDR2 YSYEKL. CDR3 loop: CASSREGGLPDTQYF. CDR3 bases: TGCGCCAGCAGCCGGGAAGGGGGACTCCCAGATACGCAGTATTTT.

This clonotype was observed a few times. The chain combines TRBV29-1 with TRBJ2-5; D might be TRBD1 or TRBD2, each matching 6 bases. This CDR3 spans 16 amino acids. Germline CDR1 SQVTM, CDR2 ANQGSEA. V was shortened by 3 bases and J by 2 bases, with 19 bases between the two germline ends. CDR3 in DNA: TGCAGCGTTGATCCGGGAGTGAGGGGGACACAAGAGACCCAGTACTTC. Translating gives CSVDPGVRGTQETQYF. Looking up the rest from reference TRBV29-1 and TRBJ2-5 gives the full variable domain: SAVISQKPSRDICQRGTSLTIQCQVDSQVTMMFWYRQQPGQSLTLIATANQGSEATYESGFVIDKFPISRPNLTFSTLTVSNMSPEDSSIYLCSVDPGVRGTQETQYFGPGTRLLVL.

The J gene is TRBJ1-2, the V gene TRBV11-2, with D perhaps matching TRBD1 (6 bases). The V gene lost 4 bases and the J gene lost 2 bases, with 17 bases spanning the gap. This CDR3 spans 16 amino acids. From germline, CDR1 is SGHAT and CDR2 FQNNGV. The DNA of the CDR3 is TGTGCCAGCAGCTCACTAAGGTCAGGGGAGAACTATGGCTACACCTTC. Protein product: CASSSLRSGENYGYTF.

The chain joins TRBV6-5 to TRBJ1-1; 8 positions agree with TRBD1. V was pared by 5 bases and J by 1 base, with 6 bases of the junction left unmatched. This CDR3 has 15 amino acids. Germline V gene sequence: CDR1 MNHEY, CDR2 SVGAGI. CDR3 amino acids: CASSRGGQGNTEAFF. The CDR3 nucleotides read TGTGCCAGCAGTCGGGGCGGACAGGGGAACACTGAAGCTTTCTTT.

This chain uses TRBV20-1 with TRBJ1-5; 10 bases line up with TRBD1. Germline V lookup: CDR1 DFQATT, CDR2 SNEGSKA (reference sequence). This CDR3 spans 16 amino acids. V trimming: 3 bases; J trimming: 6 bases; junction bases outside the gene matches: 11. The CDR3: CSASTRQGASSQPQHF. CDR3 nucleotide sequence: TGCAGTGCTAGCACGAGACAGGGGGCTTCGAGTCAGCCCCAGCATTTT.

This clonotype was detected only a few times. V usage is TRBV7-2 and J usage is TRBJ1-2; D is perhaps TRBD1 (5 bases). In germline, CDR1 is SGHTA, CDR2 FQGNSA. Trimming removed 3 bases from V and 7 bases from J, with 12 bases in between. This CDR3 comprises 13 residues. CDR3 nucleotides: TGTGCCAGCAGCTTTGAGCGACAGAGTGGCTACACCTTC. Protein product: CASSFERQSGYTF. The full variable domain, in which reference TRBV7-2 and TRBJ1-2 provide the parts outside the CDR3, is GAGVSQSPSNKVTEKGKDVELRCDPISGHTALYWYRQSLGQGLEFLIYFQGNSAPDKSGLPSDRFSAERTGGSVSTLTIQRTQQEDSAVYLCASSFERQSGYTFGSGTRLTVV.

This clonotype was observed a few times. CDR3 amino acids: CASMTSAGYEQYF. CDR3 in DNA: TGTGCCAGCATGACTAGCGCTGGGTACGAGCAGTACTTC. This rearrangement joins TRBV12-3 or TRBV12-4 to TRBJ2-7, with 8 bases lining up with TRBD2. Trimming at V came to 7 bases and at J to 4 bases, leaving 6 bases not matched to a gene. This CDR3 comprises 13 residues.

The chain couples TRBV7-2 to TRBJ1-2, with 8 bases aligning to TRBD1. V dropped 6 bases and J dropped 5; count of bases not matched to a gene: 8. Per germline, CDR1 SGHTA and CDR2 FQGNSA. This CDR3 is 14 amino acids long. Here the CDR3 DNA reads TGTGCCAGCAGACCAGGGGGCGCGAGATATGGCTACACCTTC. This sequence encodes CASRPGGARYGYTF.

This clonotype was seen only a few times. This chain uses TRBV29-1 with TRBJ1-2; no clear D gene. The V end was cut by 4 bases, the J end by 2 bases, with 11 bases between. CDR1 is SQVTM and CDR2 is ANQGSEA in the germline V gene. This CDR3 spans 13 amino acids. The CDR3 spells CSVGSRLNYGYTF. The CDR3 DNA sequence: TGCAGCGTTGGAAGCCGGTTGAACTATGGCTACACCTTC.

This clonotype has only a few counts. The V and J genes are TRBV7-2 and TRBJ2-1; D is possibly TRBD2 (6 bases). Germline-derived CDR1 and CDR2 are SGHTA and FQGNSA. The germline V and J ends were trimmed by 0 bases and 4 bases, with 10 bases remaining between them. The CDR3 extends over 15 amino acids. DNA of the CDR3: TGTGCCAGCAGCTTAGCGGGACTGGTATACAATGAGCAGTTCTTC. It encodes CASSLAGLVYNEQFF.

This clonotype was picked up a small number of times. This chain joins TRBV5-1 and TRBJ1-6; a weak D match, TRBD1 (5 bases). This CDR3 is built from 16 residues. Germline V gene data show CDR1 as SGHRS and CDR2 as YFSETQ. V lost 1 base, J lost 7 bases, and 15 bases lay in between. Here the CDR3 DNA reads TGCGCCAGCAGCTTGACCTCGACTGGGGGGAATTCACCCCTCCACTTT. It encodes CASSLTSTGGNSPLHF.

Only a few counts were recorded for this clonotype. The V and J genes are TRBV4-1 and TRBJ2-1, with D unclear. V shed 1 base and J shed 10 bases, with 11 bases lying between them. Per germline, CDR1 MGHRA and CDR2 YSYEKL. The CDR3 totals 13 residues. CDR3 sequence reads: CASSQVPRGEQFF. CDR3 DNA sequence: TGCGCCAGCAGCCAAGTCCCCAGAGGCGAGCAGTTCTTC.

This sequence joins TRBV7-3 and TRBJ1-2, with a tentative D call TRBD1 (5 bases). From germline, CDR1 is SGHTA and CDR2 FQGTGA. The CDR3 loop spans 14 amino acids. V was clipped by 1 base and J by 6 bases, with 12 bases between them. Here the CDR3 reads CASSLIREVNGYTF. CDR3 DNA sequence: TGTGCCAGCAGCTTAATCAGGGAGGTAAATGGCTACACCTTC.

The chain joins TRBV29-1 to TRBJ2-7, with D tentatively TRBD1 or TRBD2 (5 bases each). The CDR3 consists of 14 residues. V shed 5 bases and J shed 7 bases, with 21 bases lying between them. Germline-derived CDR1 and CDR2 are SQVTM and ANQGSEA. The CDR3 region is CSVRRDLSYNEQYF. The CDR3 DNA is TGCAGCGTTCGACGGGACCTCTCCTACAATGAGCAGTACTTC.

Regarding this clonotype: At one end the junction does not follow the germline gene, possibly because of a read error. V usage is TRBV29-1 and J usage is TRBJ2-3; 15 bases are a match to TRBD2. Germline V gene sequence: CDR1 SQVTM, CDR2 ANQGSEA. CDR3 length equals 14 residues. CDR3 DNA: TGCAGCGCTGGGACTAGCGGGGGGACAGATGCGCAGTATTTT. Translation: CSAGTSGGTDAQYF.

J is TRBJ1-1 and V is TRBV29-1, with no clear D. CDR1 and CDR2 from the germline V gene are SQVTM and ANQGSEA. Trimming took 4 bases from V and 0 from J, leaving 12 bases between them. The CDR3 has 14 amino acids. The chain's CDR3 is CSVAHYTLNTEAFF. The CDR3 DNA reads TGCAGCGTTGCCCATTACACCTTGAACACTGAAGCTTTCTTT.

The chain employs TRBV4-2 and TRBJ2-4; a weak D match, TRBD2 (6 bases). The CDR3 is 16 amino acids. Germline V gene lookup returns CDR1 LGHNA and CDR2 YNFKEQ. The V end lost 1 base, the J end lost 3 bases, and 13 bases lay between the germline ends. Here the CDR3 reads CASSQAEGRGKNIQYF. For the CDR3, the DNA is TGTGCCAGCAGCCAAGCGGAGGGAAGGGGCAAAAACATTCAGTACTTC.

This clonotype is a singleton in its sample. This sequence joins TRBV7-2 and TRBJ2-3; a weak D match, TRBD1 (5 bases). Trimming left V 0 bases short and J 4 bases short, with 11 bases between. CDR3 size: 15 residues. Germline CDR1 SGHTA, CDR2 FQGNSA. CDR3 in amino acids: CASSLADNFADTQYF. Written as DNA, the CDR3 is TGTGCCAGCAGCTTAGCGGACAACTTTGCAGATACGCAGTATTTT.

This clonotype was seen a handful of times. This rearrangement joins TRBV12-3 or TRBV12-4 to TRBJ2-1; 7 bases match TRBD2. The CDR3 is 15 residues long. V trimming: 6 bases; J trimming: 3 bases; junction bases outside the gene matches: 8. The CDR3 loop reads CASSRGGSYYNEQFF. CDR3 coding DNA: TGTGCCAGCAGCCGGGGCGGGAGCTACTACAATGAGCAGTTCTTC.

The V call is TRBV27, the J call TRBJ2-1, with 7 bases that match TRBD2. Germline V gene sequence: CDR1 MNHEY, CDR2 SMNVEV (reference sequence). V dropped 3 bases and J dropped 10; count of bases not matched to a gene: 6. The CDR3 sequence is 13 residues long. In nucleotides, the CDR3 is TGTGCCAGCAGTTTTGGGACTATCTACGAGCAGTTCTTC. Amino acid sequence: CASSFGTIYEQFF.

The table lists this clonotype with a few counts. The CDR3 bases are TGTGCCAGCAGCTCCACCGGGACTAGAAACATTCAGTACTTC. Translating gives CASSSTGTRNIQYF. The rearrangement joins TRBV5-5 to TRBJ2-4; TRBD2 aligns across 8 bases. CDR1 is SGHKS, CDR2 YYEKEE, per germline (reference sequence). V gave up 3 bases and J gave up 6 bases; unmatched junction bases: 5. CDR3 length: 14 residues.

The chain recombines TRBV29-1 with TRBJ1-2; TRBD1 aligns across 7 bases. Germline V gene sequence: CDR1 SQVTM, CDR2 ANQGSEA. Losses at the gene ends were 5 bases for V and 6 bases for J; bases not matched to a gene: 6. The CDR3 covers 12 residues. In DNA, the CDR3 is TGCAGCGTTACACAGGGGCTGGATGGCTACACCTTC. Protein product: CSVTQGLDGYTF.